Below, 27 T cell receptor beta chains from the same sample are listed, as sequenced in a study of cytomegalovirus exposure and HLA in healthy donors (dated by TCRdb to 2017 to 2019). The library was made by the immunoSEQ multiplex PCR assay. A mixture of 60 forward primers for TCR Vbeta segments and 13 reverse primers for TCR Jbeta segments was used in the multiplex PCR. Not all clones reach the TCRdb copy of this immuneACCESS table, which keeps in-frame sequences only. Checked studies attribute under half of the gap to unresolved V genes and leave the rest unexplained. Here the sample has about 160,000 clones; 80% occur a single time. About 4.8% of the sample goes to the ten largest clones. The material sequenced was PBMCs. These receptor sequences come from a man aged 25-45 years in good health and CMV-seronegative.

The chain combines TRBV30 with TRBJ2-4; D may be TRBD2 (6 bases). The germline V gene has CDR1 GTSNPN and CDR2 SVGIG (reference sequence). The CDR3 length is 14 residues. V was trimmed by 0 bases and J by 5 bases, leaving 11 bases between them. The CDR3 region has the DNA TGTGCCTGGAGTGTAACCGGGAGTCAAAACATTCAGTACTTC. As protein: CAWSVTGSQNIQYF.

The chain recombines TRBV25-1 with TRBJ2-7, with 8 nucleotides matching TRBD1. Germline V gene data show CDR1 as MGHDK and CDR2 as SYGVNS. V lost 3 bases to trimming and J lost 5 bases; unmatched junction nucleotides: 6. This CDR3 contains 14 residues. The CDR3 loop is CASSDLTGDDEQYF. The CDR3 bases are TGTGCCAGCAGTGATTTGACAGGGGATGACGAGCAGTACTTC.

The gene calls are TRBV30 and TRBJ1-5; tentatively, D is TRBD1 (5 bases). The V end was cut by 4 bases, the J end by 6 bases, with 19 bases between. The CDR3 is 15 amino acids. CDR1 and CDR2 (germline): GTSNPN, SVGIG (reference sequence). CDR3 loop: CAWTQSGGKGQPQHF. The CDR3 DNA reads as TGTGCCTGGACCCAAAGCGGGGGGAAGGGTCAGCCCCAGCATTTT.

The V call is TRBV28, the J call TRBJ2-7, with D tentatively TRBD2 (6 bases). The CDR3 is 14 amino acids. V dropped 11 bases and J dropped 3 bases, with 20 bases sitting between them. Germline V CDR1 and CDR2: MDHEN, SYDVKM. The CDR3 bases are TGTGCCTCTAAGAACCGGGACTTTAACTACGAGCAGTACTTC. Protein: CASKNRDFNYEQYF.

The chain recombines TRBV11-2 with TRBJ1-2, with 7 bases lining up with TRBD1. The CDR3 sequence is 14 residues long. The J segment lost 2 bases and the V segment lost 4 bases, leaving 4 bases of the junction unmatched. Germline CDR1 SGHAT, CDR2 FQNNGV. CDR3 coding DNA: TGTGCCAGCAGCTCGACAGGGAGGAACTATGGCTACACCTTC. This sequence encodes CASSSTGRNYGYTF.

This chain uses TRBV28 with TRBJ1-5; the D gene is possibly TRBD1 (5 bases). From germline, CDR1 is MDHEN and CDR2 SYDVKM. The CDR3 covers 17 residues. V lost 0 bases and J lost 2, with 14 bases in between. CDR3 protein: CASSLWGGLGRNQPQHF. CDR3 nucleotide sequence: TGTGCCAGCAGTTTATGGGGGGGATTGGGTCGCAATCAGCCCCAGCATTTT.

The V and J genes are TRBV28 and TRBJ2-3; 10 positions match TRBD2. The V gene's germline CDR1 is MDHEN and CDR2 SYDVKM. V was pared by 5 bases and J by 3 bases, with 20 bases of the junction left unmatched. This CDR3 has 20 residues. CDR3: CASSPRGVAGGTGRTDTQYF. The CDR3 DNA sequence: TGTGCCAGCAGTCCCCGGGGGGTAGCGGGAGGCACGGGCAGGACAGATACGCAGTATTTT. Variable domain in full (rest from reference TRBV28 and TRBJ2-3): DVKVTQSSRYLVKRTGEKVFLECVQDMDHENMFWYRQDPGLGLRLIYFSYDVKMKEKGDIPEGYSVSREKKERFSLILESASTNQTSMYLCASSPRGVAGGTGRTDTQYFGPGTRLTVL.

CDR3 loop: CASSRDIQETQYF. The DNA of the CDR3 is TGCGCCAGCAGCCGGGACATCCAAGAGACCCAGTACTTC. This chain connects TRBV5-1 to TRBJ2-5; perhaps TRBD1 as D (6 bases). V was cut by 4 bases and J by 1 base, with 8 bases left in between. The length of the CDR3 is 13 residues. Germline V gene lookup returns CDR1 SGHRS and CDR2 YFSETQ.

This chain uses TRBV7-3 with TRBJ2-1, with D tentatively TRBD1 (6 bases). V was trimmed by 6 bases and J by 10 bases, leaving 10 bases between them. The CDR3 is 11 residues long. From germline, CDR1 is SGHTA and CDR2 FQGTGA. CDR3 loop: CASRSGTEQFF. Written as DNA, the CDR3 is TGTGCCAGCAGGTCCGGGACAGAGCAGTTCTTC.

The chain is built from TRBV5-6 and TRBJ2-7; D may be TRBD2 (6 bases). The CDR3 has 15 amino acids. CDR1 and CDR2 from the germline V gene are SGHDT and YYEEEE. V was clipped by 10 bases and J by 0 bases, with 20 bases between them. CDR3 loop: CAGGRRATGSYEQYF. Here the CDR3 DNA reads TGTGCCGGAGGGCGAAGAGCAACTGGCTCCTACGAGCAGTACTTC. The full variable domain, with the rest looked up from reference TRBV5-6 and TRBJ2-7, is DAGVTQSPTHLIKTRGQQVTLRCSPKSGHDTVSWYQQALGQGPQFIFQYYEEEERQRGNFPDRFSGHQFPNYSSELNVNALLLGDSALYLCAGGRRATGSYEQYFGPGTRLTVT.

The chain recombines TRBV6-5 with TRBJ2-1; a possible D gene is TRBD1 (6 bases). The V end was cut by 6 bases, the J end by 6 bases, with 6 bases between. Per germline, CDR1 MNHEY and CDR2 SVGAGI. The CDR3 extends over 11 amino acids. The CDR3 region has the DNA TGTGCCAGCAGACAGGGCAATGAGCAGTTCTTC. Translation gives CASRQGNEQFF.

This clone has a single count. V and J are TRBV7-9 and TRBJ1-4; D remains ambiguous. This CDR3 contains 14 residues. The V end lost 5 bases, the J end lost 5 bases, and 12 bases lay between the germline ends. Germline V lookup: CDR1 SEHNR, CDR2 FQNEAQ (reference sequence). CDR3 amino acids: CASSRSWENEKLFF. DNA of the CDR3: TGTGCCAGCAGCCGCTCGTGGGAGAATGAAAAACTGTTTTTT.

This chain uses TRBV10-3 with TRBJ2-1; 9 bases map to TRBD2. J gave up 8 bases and V 4 bases, and 15 bases lay outside the gene matches. Germline values: CDR1 ENHRY, CDR2 SYGVKD. CDR3 length: 17 residues. The CDR3 DNA reads TGTGCCATCAGTGGGGGGGTCGGCGGGAGGGCCACGGATGAGCAGTTCTTC. It codes for CAISGGVGGRATDEQFF.

The chain carries TRBV6-5 and TRBJ2-5, with a possible D match to TRBD1 (5 bases). The V and J ends lost 6 bases and 1 base respectively, with 12 bases between them. Germline V gene sequence: CDR1 MNHEY, CDR2 SVGAGI. The CDR3 contains 14 residues. This chain's CDR3 is CASRRQLSQETQYF. CDR3 coding DNA: TGTGCCAGCAGAAGACAGCTAAGCCAAGAGACCCAGTACTTC.

V and J are TRBV6-1 and TRBJ2-5; the match to TRBD2 covers 9 bases. The J call may be in error: the DNA end matches TRBJ2-7 better. This CDR3 has 14 amino acids. Germline CDR1 is MNHNS and CDR2 is SASEGT. CDR3 protein: CAIKGREGPYEQYF. Here the CDR3 DNA reads TGTGCCATAAAGGGGCGGGAGGGCCCCTACGAGCAGTACTTC.

DNA of the CDR3: TGTGCCAGCAGTGAAGGAAGCCGCTCCTACGAGCAGTACTTC. Its translation is CASSEGSRSYEQYF. V and J are TRBV2 and TRBJ2-5; no reliable D call. The J call may be mistaken, given a closer DNA end match to TRBJ2-7. The CDR3 sequence is 14 residues long. The germline V gene encodes CDR1 SNHLY and CDR2 FYNNEI.

The chain uses TRBV29-1 and TRBJ2-5, with D unresolved. The closer fit of TRBJ2-7 to the DNA end suggests the J call may be wrong. CDR1 and CDR2 (germline): SQVTM, ANQGSEA. The CDR3 sequence is 11 residues long. In nucleotides, the CDR3 is TGCAGCGTTGCTGGTCACTACGAGCAGTACTTC. Protein sequence: CSVAGHYEQYF.

This clone was detected a few times. This chain connects TRBV7-9 to TRBJ1-2; D remains unclear. From germline, CDR1 is SEHNR and CDR2 FQNEAQ (reference sequence). V shed 2 bases and J shed 0 bases, with 10 bases lying between them. The CDR3 covers 15 residues. The CDR3 bases are TGTGCCAGCAGCTTATCCGTTAGAGCTAACTATGGCTACACCTTC. This encodes CASSLSVRANYGYTF.

This CDR3 is CASSYGGGSYEQYF. CDR3 DNA sequence: TGTGCCAGCAGTTACGGCGGGGGGTCCTACGAGCAGTACTTC. The chain has TRBV6-5 and TRBJ2-5, with 8 bases lining up with TRBD2. The J call could be wrong; TRBJ2-7 is a better fit for the DNA end. The germline gives CDR1 MNHEY, CDR2 SVGAGI. The CDR3 runs 14 residues.

The J gene is TRBJ1-2, the V gene TRBV5-8; the D gene is possibly TRBD1 (6 bases). CDR3 length equals 14 residues. The V and J ends lost 2 bases and 4 bases respectively, with 12 bases between them. Germline V gene data show CDR1 as SGHTS and CDR2 as YDEGEE. CDR3 region: CASSFAQGPYGYTF. CDR3 sequence (DNA): TGTGCCAGCAGCTTCGCTCAGGGGCCCTATGGCTACACCTTC.

This clone was observed a handful of times. The J gene is TRBJ1-3, the V gene TRBV9; no reliable D call. CDR3 length: 15 amino acids. In germline, CDR1 is SGDLS, CDR2 YYNGEE. V lost 3 bases to trimming and J lost 0 bases, with 10 bases between them. CDR3 amino acids: CASSEEGSSGNTIYF. The CDR3 DNA sequence: TGTGCCAGCAGCGAAGAGGGTAGCTCTGGAAACACCATATATTTT.

The CDR3 is CASSSSGRTYEQYF. In DNA form, the CDR3 reads TGTGCCAGCAGCTCTAGCGGGAGAACCTACGAGCAGTACTTC. The rearrangement joins TRBV7-6 to TRBJ2-7; the match to TRBD2 covers 10 bases. The CDR3 runs to 14 residues. V gave up 4 bases and J gave up 2 bases; unmatched junction bases: 2. In germline, CDR1 is SGHVS, CDR2 FNYEAQ.

This sequence joins TRBV7-3 and TRBJ1-1; TRBD1 might be the D (5 bases). The CDR3 covers 13 residues. Germline-derived CDR1 and CDR2 are SGHTA and FQGTGA. The ends were cut back, 2 bases at V and 5 bases at J, with 9 bases in the middle. The chain's CDR3 is CASSLAGRTEAFF. The DNA for the CDR3 is TGTGCCAGCAGCTTAGCAGGGAGGACTGAAGCTTTCTTT.

The chain couples TRBV2 to TRBJ2-7; 9 bases line up with TRBD1. This CDR3 has 16 residues. After removal of 3 bases from V and 1 base from J, the junction contained 7 bases not matched to a gene. Germline CDR1 is SNHLY and CDR2 is FYNNEI. Written as DNA, the CDR3 is TGTGCCAGCAGTGATGGACAGGGGAGAGGATCCTACGAGCAGTACTTC. Protein: CASSDGQGRGSYEQYF.

The chain carries TRBV2 and TRBJ1-5; D is undetermined. Germline lookup yields CDR1 SNHLY and CDR2 FYNNEI. There are 12 residues in the CDR3. V lost 6 bases and J 3 bases, leaving 6 bases between the germline ends. In nucleotides, the CDR3 is TGTGCCAGCAGGGGCGTCAATCAGCCCCAGCATTTT. It translates to CASRGVNQPQHF.

The V gene is TRBV7-6, the J gene TRBJ2-7, with 12 bases fitting TRBD2. CDR1 and CDR2 (germline): SGHVS, FNYEAQ. CDR3 size: 15 residues. V lost 1 base, J lost 4 bases, and 2 bases stayed unmatched. This CDR3 reads CASSLGTSGVYEQYF. In nucleotides, the CDR3 is TGTGCCAGCAGCTTAGGGACTAGCGGGGTTTACGAGCAGTACTTC.

The chain has TRBV5-6 and TRBJ1-2; 8 bases match TRBD1. The V gene's germline CDR1 is SGHDT and CDR2 YYEEEE. CDR3 length: 13 amino acids. The V gene end was trimmed by 0 bases and the J gene end by 8 bases; junction bases not matched to a gene: 3. The CDR3 region is CASSLGTGKGYTF. The CDR3 DNA reads as TGTGCCAGCAGCTTGGGGACAGGGAAGGGCTACACCTTC.